This T cell receptor (beta chain) was identified in a study of T-cell reconstitution after alpha-beta-depleted transplantation in children. Library preparation (for TCRbeta) was performed with unique molecular identifiers. MiXCR was run by TCRdb on the PCR reads, yielding one entry per CDR3 protein. The sample lists about 360,000 distinct CDR3 sequences; 13% were seen once. CDR3 size: 12 residues. Germline lookup yields CDR1 MNHNS and CDR2 SASEGT. V was shortened by 5 bases and J by 4 bases, with 6 bases between the two germline ends. This sample comprised PBMCs, obtained from the stem cell graft. The sequence was collected from a human donor who donated a stem cell graft to a child with Fanconi anemia. This rearrangement joins TRBV6-1 to TRBJ1-5; no clear D gene. The CDR3 DNA sequence: TGTGCCAGCAGTACCACTAATCAGCCCCAGCATTTT. This gives the protein CASSTTNQPQHF.